The 13 T cell receptor beta chains given below trace back to one sample, sequenced in a study of CD8 T cells in Susac syndrome. Reverse transcription of roughly 0.5 to 1 ug RNA used random hexamers. TCRdb passed the immunoSEQ multiplex PCR reads through MiXCR, listing each CDR3 protein once. The table includes about 240,000 distinct CDR3 sequences, 90% to 96% detected once. Sequencing used CD4+ T cells from PBMCs. These receptors were obtained from a human donor with Susac syndrome.

The gene calls are TRBV9 and TRBJ1-3; possible D gene TRBD1, 6 bases. There are 14 residues in the CDR3. Trimming shortened V by 5 bases and J by 2 bases, and 11 bases separated the two germline ends. Looked up from germline, CDR1 is SGDLS and CDR2 is YYNGEE. The CDR3 DNA sequence: TGTGCCAGCAGGCCGAACAGGGCTGGAAACACCATATATTTT. Translated: CASRPNRAGNTIYF.

The sample holds one count of this clonotype. This rearrangement joins TRBV23-1 to TRBJ2-7; 9 positions agree with TRBD1. TRBV23-1 is marked as an open reading frame, function uncertain. The CDR3 is 14 residues long. V was pared by 8 bases and J by 4 bases, with 9 bases of the junction left unmatched. CDR3 protein: CASEGGTGWYEQYF. The CDR3 DNA follows: TGCGCCAGCGAAGGCGGGACAGGGTGGTACGAGCAGTACTTC.

This chain connects TRBV29-1 to TRBJ1-1; no clear D gene. Germline CDR1 is SQVTM and CDR2 is ANQGSEA. Between the trimmed V and J ends, which lost 4 bases and 3 bases, there was a span of 9 bases. This CDR3 has 12 amino acids. CDR3 protein: CSVVRRDTEAFF. The CDR3, as DNA: TGCAGCGTTGTGAGAAGAGACACTGAAGCTTTCTTT.

This chain connects TRBV12-3 or TRBV12-4 to TRBJ2-1, with 14 bases lining up with TRBD2. This CDR3 comprises 18 residues. With 3 bases clipped from V and 1 base from J, the junction kept 5 bases outside the gene matches. This CDR3 reads CASSFGTSGSPSYNEQFF. CDR3 coding DNA: TGTGCCAGCAGTTTCGGGACTAGCGGGAGTCCTTCCTACAATGAGCAGTTCTTC.

The chain couples TRBV6-5 to TRBJ1-5; D not certain. Trimming took 5 bases from V and 2 from J, leaving 13 bases between them. The CDR3 is made up of 15 amino acids. Germline V lookup: CDR1 MNHEY, CDR2 SVGAGI. CDR3 residues: CASSKKGRGNQPQHF. The CDR3 DNA reads as TGTGCCAGCAGTAAGAAGGGTCGTGGCAATCAGCCCCAGCATTTT.

This clonotype was seen just once. V and J are TRBV20-1 and TRBJ1-1, with D possibly matching TRBD1 (6 bases). Trimming took off 6 bases at V and 3 bases at J, with 23 bases between the two ends. In germline, CDR1 is DFQATT, CDR2 SNEGSKA (reference sequence). This CDR3 comprises 16 residues. As DNA, the CDR3 is TGCAGTGCAACCAGCCTTGACTACGGGGGGCACACTGAAGCTTTCTTT. Encoded protein: CSATSLDYGGHTEAFF.

The chain joins TRBV12-5 to TRBJ2-2, with D tentatively TRBD2 (5 bases). Germline CDR1 LGHNT, CDR2 FRNRAP. The CDR3 extends over 17 amino acids. The ends were cut back, 2 bases at V and 1 base at J, with 14 bases in the middle. CDR3 in DNA: TGTGCTAGTGGTTTGACCCTCCCGGGGATGAACACCGGGGAGCTGTTTTTT. Translating gives CASGLTLPGMNTGELFF. Drawing the rest from reference TRBV12-5 and TRBJ2-2, the complete variable domain is DARVTQTPRHKVTEMGQEVTMRCQPILGHNTVFWYRQTMMQGLELLAYFRNRAPLDDSGMPKDRFSAEMPDATLATLKIQPSEPRDSAVYFCASGLTLPGMNTGELFFGEGSRLTVL.

The chain uses TRBV20-1 and TRBJ1-5; D may be TRBD1 (6 bases). The CDR3 runs 15 residues. Germline CDR1 DFQATT, CDR2 SNEGSKA (reference sequence). Between the trimmed V and J ends, which lost 3 bases and 3 bases, there was a span of 15 bases. CDR3 region: CSARTPGHLNQPQHF. The CDR3 DNA follows: TGCAGTGCTAGGACCCCGGGACACCTCAATCAGCCCCAGCATTTT.

The V gene is TRBV7-8, the J gene TRBJ2-4; tentatively, D is TRBD1 (5 bases). CDR1 is SGHVS and CDR2 is FQNEAQ in the germline V gene. With 6 bases removed from V and 5 bases from J, the gap between germline ends came to 14 bases. The CDR3 runs to 14 residues. CDR3 sequence reads: CASSTNDRQNIQYF. For the CDR3, the DNA is TGTGCCAGCAGTACAAACGACAGACAAAACATTCAGTACTTC.

V is TRBV9 and J is TRBJ2-2; D remains ambiguous. The CDR3 consists of 14 residues. The germline V and J ends were trimmed by 2 bases and 4 bases, with 9 bases remaining between them. Germline values: CDR1 SGDLS, CDR2 YYNGEE. The CDR3 loop is CASSVTGSTGELFF. Written as DNA, the CDR3 is TGTGCCAGCAGCGTGACGGGCAGCACCGGGGAGCTGTTTTTT.

The CDR3 nucleotides read TGTGCCACCGGGTCGGGAGGATACGCAGATACGCAGTATTTT. Its translation: CATGSGGYADTQYF. The V call is TRBV15, the J call TRBJ2-3; 7 nucleotides match TRBD2. Germline CDR1 reads LNHNV; CDR2 reads YYDKDF (reference sequence). V trimming: 8 bases; J trimming: 4 bases; junction bases outside the gene matches: 9. CDR3 length equals 14 residues.

V and J are TRBV6-1 and TRBJ2-1; weak D call: TRBD1 (6 bases). Germline CDR1 is MNHNS and CDR2 is SASEGT. The CDR3 is 11 amino acids. V lost 7 bases and J lost 8, with 9 bases in between. The CDR3 DNA sequence: TGTGCCAGCATCGGACAGTATGAGCAGTTCTTC. It specifies CASIGQYEQFF.

This clonotype was counted a few times. V and J are TRBV19 and TRBJ2-3; possible D gene TRBD2, 5 bases. V was pared by 5 bases and J by 7 bases, with 7 bases between. The germline gives CDR1 LNHDA, CDR2 SQIVND (reference sequence). The CDR3 runs to 11 residues. This chain's CDR3 is CASSLGNTQYF. CDR3 DNA sequence: TGTGCCAGTAGTCTCGGGAATACGCAGTATTTT.